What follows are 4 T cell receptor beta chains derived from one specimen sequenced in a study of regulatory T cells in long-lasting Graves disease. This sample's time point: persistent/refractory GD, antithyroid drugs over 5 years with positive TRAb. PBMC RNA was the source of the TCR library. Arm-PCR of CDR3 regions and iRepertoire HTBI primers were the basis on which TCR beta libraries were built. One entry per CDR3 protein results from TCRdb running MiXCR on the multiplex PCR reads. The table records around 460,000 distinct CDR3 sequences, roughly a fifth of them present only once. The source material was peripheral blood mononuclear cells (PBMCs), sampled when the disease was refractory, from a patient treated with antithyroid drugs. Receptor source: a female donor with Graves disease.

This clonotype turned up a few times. CDR3 protein: CASSLDGAPGQPQHF. The CDR3, as DNA: TGTGCCAGCAGCTTAGACGGGGCCCCGGGTCAGCCCCAGCATTTT. The chain combines TRBV7-2 with TRBJ1-5, with D possibly matching TRBD1 (5 bases). V lost 1 base, J lost 6 bases, and 13 bases lay in between. CDR1 is SGHTA, CDR2 FQGNSA, per germline. This CDR3 is 15 amino acids long.

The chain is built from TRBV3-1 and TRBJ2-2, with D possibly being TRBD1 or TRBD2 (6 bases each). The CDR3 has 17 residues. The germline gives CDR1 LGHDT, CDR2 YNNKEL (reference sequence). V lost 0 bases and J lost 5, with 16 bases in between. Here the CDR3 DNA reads TGTGCCAGCAGCCAAGAAGGTGGAGGGGGTGGGACCGGGGAGCTGTTTTTT. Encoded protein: CASSQEGGGGGTGELFF.

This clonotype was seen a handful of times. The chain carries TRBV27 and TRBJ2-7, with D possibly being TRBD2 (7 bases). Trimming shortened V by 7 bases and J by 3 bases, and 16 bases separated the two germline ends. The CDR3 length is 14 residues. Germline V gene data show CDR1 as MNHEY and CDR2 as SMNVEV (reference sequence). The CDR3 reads CASTPRGASYEQYF. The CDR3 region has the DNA TGTGCCAGCACCCCCCGGGGGGCGAGCTACGAGCAGTACTTC.

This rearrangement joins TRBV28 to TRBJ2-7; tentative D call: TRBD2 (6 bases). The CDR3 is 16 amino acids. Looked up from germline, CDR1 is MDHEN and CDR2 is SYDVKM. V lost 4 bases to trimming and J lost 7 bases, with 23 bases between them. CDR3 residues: CASSYSNERVGDEQYF. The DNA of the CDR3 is TGTGCCAGCAGTTACTCGAACGAGCGGGTAGGGGATGAGCAGTACTTC.